This TCR beta chain was captured in a study of regulatory T cells in long-lasting Graves disease. The CDR3 length is 17 residues. The V end was cut by 1 base, the J end by 1 base, with 14 bases between. The V gene's germline CDR1 is MGHRA and CDR2 YSYEKL. Study-wide results and limits: Persistent Graves' patients had lower TCR diversity than newly diagnosed ones.

Regarding time point: newly diagnosed GD, antithyroid drugs for less than 3 months. TCR sequences were obtained from RNA taken from PBMCs. Concerning this clonotype: The antigen is not known.

Arm-PCR of CDR3 regions and iRepertoire HTBI primers were used to build TCR beta libraries. TCRdb independently ran MiXCR on the multiplex PCR reads; one entry per CDR3 protein. The table lists over 350,000 distinct CDR3 sequences, 12% to 15% of them singletons. The data were also submitted as part of a second study, on T cells in Graves' hyperthyroidism and ophthalmopathy. That source notes: Using the HTBI primer set, a first-round RT-PCR was run on the TCR CDR3.

This chain uses TRBV4-1 with TRBJ2-1; unclear D gene. This clonotype was obtained from a woman in her forties or fifties with Graves disease. This sample comprised peripheral blood mononuclear cells (PBMCs), obtained at new diagnosis, from a patient treated with antithyroid drugs. The CDR3 protein is CASSQVGSSLSYNEQFF. Here the CDR3 DNA reads TGCGCCAGCAGCCAAGTCGGGTCTTCCCTGTCCTACAATGAGCAGTTCTTC.